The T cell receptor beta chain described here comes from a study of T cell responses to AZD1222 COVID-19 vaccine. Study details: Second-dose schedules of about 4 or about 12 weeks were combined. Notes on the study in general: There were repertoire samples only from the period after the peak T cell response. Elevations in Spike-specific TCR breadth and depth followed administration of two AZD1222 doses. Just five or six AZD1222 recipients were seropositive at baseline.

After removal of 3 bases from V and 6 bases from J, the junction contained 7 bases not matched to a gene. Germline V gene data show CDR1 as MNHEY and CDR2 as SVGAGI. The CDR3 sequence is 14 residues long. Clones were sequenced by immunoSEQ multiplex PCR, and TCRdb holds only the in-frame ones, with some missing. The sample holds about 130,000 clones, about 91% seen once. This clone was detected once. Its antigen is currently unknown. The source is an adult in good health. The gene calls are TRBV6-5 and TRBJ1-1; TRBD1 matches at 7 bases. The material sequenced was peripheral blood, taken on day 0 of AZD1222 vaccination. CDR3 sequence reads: CASSYSGQSAEAFF. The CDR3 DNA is TGTGCCAGCAGTTATTCGGGACAGTCGGCTGAAGCTTTCTTT.